These 30 T cell receptor beta chains were all obtained from the same sample, sequenced in a study of T cells in Graves' hyperthyroidism and ophthalmopathy. Amplified TCR beta CDR3 regions came from RNA transcripts. The HTBI primer set drove a first-round RT-PCR of the TCR CDR3. TCRdb reprocessed the multiplex PCR reads with MiXCR, giving one entry per CDR3 protein. The repertoire holds fewer than 650,000 distinct CDR3 sequences, with about 15% as singletons. Sequencing was performed on blood. These receptors were taken from a woman aged 30 to 39 with Graves' hyperthyroidism that later progressed to Graves' ophthalmopathy.

At least ten counts were recorded for this clonotype. This chain uses TRBV7-9 with TRBJ2-5; D call uncertain. CDR1 is SEHNR, CDR2 FQNEAQ, per germline (reference sequence). Trimming left V 2 bases short and J 5 bases short, with 12 bases between. There are 14 residues in the CDR3. CDR3 DNA sequence: TGTGCCAGCAGCTTAAGCGCACCCGTTGAGACCCAGTACTTC. Translation: CASSLSAPVETQYF.

This clonotype has ten or more counts. The chain recombines TRBV27 with TRBJ1-5; 10 positions match TRBD1. Trimming removed 3 bases from V and 6 bases from J; junction bases left unmatched: 2. Looked up from germline, CDR1 is MNHEY and CDR2 is SMNVEV (reference sequence). CDR3 length: 14 amino acids. The CDR3 DNA sequence: TGTGCCAGCAGTTTGGGACAGGGGCGTCAGCCCCAGCATTTT. Translated, it gives CASSLGQGRQPQHF.

This clonotype was observed at least ten times. The rearrangement links TRBV20-1 to TRBJ2-1; 9 bases are a match to TRBD2. Germline CDR1 is DFQATT and CDR2 is SNEGSKA (reference sequence). V lost 3 bases to trimming and J lost 0 bases; unmatched junction nucleotides: 12. CDR3 length: 18 amino acids. The CDR3 nucleotides are TGCAGTGCTAGGGGCCTCAGTGCTAGCGGGATCTCCTACAATGAGCAGTTCTTC. Protein: CSARGLSASGISYNEQFF.

This clonotype was found many times. The chain carries TRBV12-3 or TRBV12-4 and TRBJ2-2; D could derive from TRBD1 or TRBD2 (6 bases each). V lost 4 bases and J lost 5, with 8 bases in between. This CDR3 has 13 residues. This chain's CDR3 is CASSSGATGELFF. The DNA of the CDR3 is TGTGCCAGCAGTTCGGGGGCGACCGGGGAGCTGTTTTTT.

There are many counts of this clonotype. The chain carries TRBV6-1 and TRBJ1-4; D remains unclear. V was shortened by 1 base and J by 6 bases, with 6 bases between the two germline ends. Germline V gene lookup returns CDR1 MNHNS and CDR2 SASEGT. This CDR3 has 13 amino acids. CDR3 DNA: TGTGCCAGCAGTGAAGATCTTGATGAAAAACTGTTTTTT. Protein sequence: CASSEDLDEKLFF.

This clonotype was counted many times. The chain uses TRBV3-1 and TRBJ2-1; no reliable D call. The V and J ends lost 1 base and 8 bases respectively, with 18 bases between them. The CDR3 covers 16 residues. The V gene's germline CDR1 is LGHDT and CDR2 YNNKEL (reference sequence). This chain's CDR3 is CASSQVETTSSDEQFF. The CDR3 DNA sequence: TGTGCCAGCAGCCAAGTCGAGACCACCTCATCCGATGAGCAGTTCTTC.

This clonotype was counted at least ten times. V is TRBV30 and J is TRBJ2-1; a possible D gene is TRBD1 (5 bases). This CDR3 contains 15 residues. The ends were cut back, 1 base at V and 4 bases at J, with 14 bases in the middle. CDR1 and CDR2 (germline): GTSNPN, SVGIG (reference sequence). CDR3 sequence: CAWSALGALYNEQFF. The CDR3 DNA sequence: TGTGCCTGGAGTGCCCTAGGGGCGCTTTACAATGAGCAGTTCTTC.

There are many counts of this clonotype. The genes are TRBV20-1 and TRBJ2-1; 11 nucleotides align to TRBD1. Germline V gene data show CDR1 as DFQATT and CDR2 as SNEGSKA (reference sequence). The junction had 5 bases not matched to a gene; V was cut back by 1 base and J by 9 bases. There are 14 residues in the CDR3. The CDR3 nucleotides are TGCAGTGCTAGAGCCGGGACAGGGGGAAGTGAGCAGTTCTTC. Its translation: CSARAGTGGSEQFF.

This clonotype was counted many times. The V and J genes are TRBV29-1 and TRBJ1-1; 11 bases map to TRBD1. The J segment lost 5 bases and the V segment lost 5 bases, leaving 7 bases of the junction unmatched. Germline V gene lookup returns CDR1 SQVTM and CDR2 ANQGSEA. This CDR3 is 14 amino acids long. CDR3 in amino acids: CSVFPDRGHTEAFF. CDR3 nucleotides: TGCAGCGTTTTTCCGGACAGGGGGCATACTGAAGCTTTCTTT.

This clonotype occurred a few times. The genes are TRBV20-1 and TRBJ1-1; 7 positions agree with TRBD1. This CDR3 is built from 13 residues. Looked up from germline, CDR1 is DFQATT and CDR2 is SNEGSKA (reference sequence). CDR3 DNA: TGCAGCCCCGTAAAGGGGGCGGGGGGGGAAGCTTTCTTT. It yields the protein CSPVKGAGGEAFF.

In this sample, this clonotype turned up many times. This chain connects TRBV6-1 to TRBJ1-5; D perhaps matches TRBD1 (5 bases). The CDR3 totals 14 residues. The V gene's germline CDR1 is MNHNS and CDR2 SASEGT. V was shortened by 5 bases and J by 3 bases, with 11 bases between the two germline ends. The CDR3 sequence: CASSFPGANQPQHF. The DNA of the CDR3 is TGTGCCAGCAGTTTTCCCGGGGCCAATCAGCCCCAGCATTTT.

This clonotype occurred many times. The V call is TRBV7-3, the J call TRBJ2-1; the D gene is possibly TRBD2 (5 bases). Between the trimmed V and J ends, which lost 3 bases and 2 bases, there was a span of 14 bases. Germline V lookup: CDR1 SGHTA, CDR2 FQGTGA. The CDR3 is 16 residues long. The CDR3 DNA is TGTGCCAGCAGCTTCCGGGCTTGGGGAGCCTACAATGAGCAGTTCTTC. Translation: CASSFRAWGAYNEQFF.

There are many counts of this clonotype. The chain employs TRBV28 and TRBJ1-2; D is ambiguous. There are 13 residues in the CDR3. V was clipped by 5 bases and J by 4 bases, with 11 bases between them. From germline, CDR1 is MDHEN and CDR2 SYDVKM. The DNA for the CDR3 is TGTGCCAGCAGTGTCCTGGGCCCCTATGGCTACACCTTC. It codes for CASSVLGPYGYTF.

In this sample, this clonotype turned up many times. The chain couples TRBV12-3 or TRBV12-4 to TRBJ1-3; D unresolved. V lost 1 base and J 4 bases, leaving 11 bases between the germline ends. This CDR3 is built from 15 residues. The CDR3 protein is CASSLDPLEGNTIYF. The CDR3 DNA is TGTGCCAGCAGTTTAGACCCACTGGAGGGAAACACCATATATTTT.

This clonotype was found many times. The chain combines TRBV5-1 with TRBJ2-7, with 7 bases aligning to TRBD2. Germline values: CDR1 SGHRS, CDR2 YFSETQ. Germline trimming cut 3 bases from V and 7 bases from J; bases unmatched to any gene: 10. The CDR3 extends over 14 amino acids. The CDR3 nucleotides are TGCGCCAGCAGCTGGGGGGACTATGAGGGTGAGCAGTACTTC. Amino acid sequence: CASSWGDYEGEQYF.

DNA of the CDR3: TGTGCCAGCAGCTCCACCTGGACTAGCGGTGGAAATGAGCAGTTCTTC. This translates into CASSSTWTSGGNEQFF. This chain uses TRBV11-2 with TRBJ2-1, with TRBD2 matching 10 bases. Trimming cost V 4 bases and J 7 bases; bases outside gene matches: 10. Germline-derived CDR1 and CDR2 are SGHAT and FQNNGV. The CDR3 has 16 amino acids.

This clonotype was detected many times. The chain links TRBV28 to TRBJ1-4; D gene unclear. The CDR3 loop spans 13 amino acids. Trimming removed 4 bases from V and 8 bases from J, with 11 bases in between. Germline V lookup: CDR1 MDHEN, CDR2 SYDVKM. The DNA of the CDR3 is TGTGCCAGCAGTTCCGGATGGGAGGAAAAACTGTTTTTT. This gives the protein CASSSGWEEKLFF.

This clonotype was detected ten times or more. The J gene is TRBJ2-5, the V gene TRBV10-3; 8 bases are shared with TRBD2. The CDR3 covers 13 residues. The V gene end was trimmed by 10 bases and the J gene end by 1 base; junction bases not matched to a gene: 5. Germline CDR1 ENHRY, CDR2 SYGVKD. The CDR3 DNA reads as TGTGCCACCACTAGCGGAGCCCAAGAGACCCAGTACTTC. Translating gives CATTSGAQETQYF.

This clonotype has only a few counts. The V and J genes are TRBV6-1 and TRBJ1-1; TRBD1 matches at 8 bases. The CDR3 has 14 amino acids. V lost 6 bases to trimming and J lost 5 bases; unmatched junction nucleotides: 8. Germline CDR1 reads MNHNS; CDR2 reads SASEGT. The CDR3: CASRATGGRTEAFF. In DNA, the CDR3 is TGTGCCAGCAGGGCCACAGGGGGAAGGACTGAAGCTTTCTTT.

This clonotype was counted only a few times. This chain connects TRBV19 to TRBJ2-3; TRBD2 agrees at 10 bases. CDR1 is LNHDA and CDR2 is SQIVND in the germline V gene (reference sequence). Germline trimming cut 9 bases from V and 4 bases from J; bases unmatched to any gene: 4. The CDR3 consists of 13 residues. CDR3 DNA: TGTGCCAGCAAGCTAGCGGGAGCAGATACGCAGTATTTT. This gives the protein CASKLAGADTQYF. The full variable domain, with the rest looked up from reference TRBV19 and TRBJ2-3, is DGGITQSPKYLFRKEGQNVTLSCEQNLNHDAMYWYRQDPGQGLRLIYYSQIVNDFQKGDIAEGYSVSREKKESFPLTVTSAQKNPTAFYLCASKLAGADTQYFGPGTRLTVL.

The V gene is TRBV6-1, the J gene TRBJ1-2, with TRBD1 as a possible D gene (6 bases). CDR3 length: 16 residues. The germline V gene encodes CDR1 MNHNS and CDR2 SASEGT. Trimming pared 6 bases from V and 4 bases from J, leaving 21 bases between. The CDR3 DNA reads TGTGCCAGCAGGTCCCACGCGGGGGCCGATAGCTATGGCTACACCTTC. It encodes CASRSHAGADSYGYTF.

As to this clonotype: A much larger clone sits a single nucleotide away, making a read error possible. This chain joins TRBV12-3 or TRBV12-4 and TRBJ1-5; maybe TRBD1 (5 bases). The CDR3 is 15 amino acids. CDR3 nucleotides: TGTGCCAGCAGTTATGGGGGTGCTGGCAATCAGTCCCAGCATTTT. This sequence encodes CASSYGGAGNQSQHF.

This clonotype came up a few times. A much larger clone lies a single base off, so this may be a read error. This chain connects TRBV25-1 to TRBJ2-3, with a weak D call TRBD2 (5 bases). V dropped 3 bases and J dropped 4 bases, with 14 bases sitting between them. CDR3 length: 15 residues. In germline, CDR1 is MGHDK, CDR2 SYGVNS. Here the CDR3 reads CASSDVKRAADTQYF. The DNA for the CDR3 is TGTGCCAGCAGTGATGTAAAGAGGGCAGCAGATACGCAGTATTTT.

The sample holds many counts of this clonotype. The chain joins TRBV29-1 to TRBJ2-7; no firm D call. The V end was cut by 5 bases, the J end by 6 bases, with 11 bases between. The CDR3 sequence is 11 residues long. Germline V gives CDR1 SQVTM, CDR2 ANQGSEA. DNA for the CDR3: TGCAGCGTTTACCAGCGCGGCGAGCAGTACTTC. It translates to CSVYQRGEQYF.

This clonotype was observed a single time. One base away lies a much larger clone, so this may be a sequencing read error. The chain uses TRBV19 and TRBJ2-7, with 8 bases fitting TRBD1. This CDR3 has 14 residues. Trimming at V came to 7 bases and at J to 5 bases, leaving 10 bases not matched to a gene. CDR1 and CDR2 from the germline V gene are LNHDA and SQIVND (reference sequence). In DNA form, the CDR3 reads TGTGCCAGTACAACTGGACAGGGAAACAACGAGCAGTACTTC. This translates into CASTTGQGNNEQYF.

This clonotype was recorded many times. The J gene is TRBJ2-7, the V gene TRBV20-1; perhaps TRBD2 as D (6 bases). Germline CDR1 is DFQATT and CDR2 is SNEGSKA (reference sequence). This CDR3 has 14 amino acids. The CDR3 here is CSASMEGTSYEQYF. The DNA for the CDR3 is TGCAGCGCTTCGATGGAGGGGACTTCCTACGAGCAGTACTTC.

The chain carries TRBV4-1 and TRBJ1-5, with D uncertain. Trimming left V 6 bases short and J 3 bases short, with 18 bases between. This CDR3 is 16 amino acids long. The germline gives CDR1 MGHRA, CDR2 YSYEKL. CDR3 DNA: TGCGCCAGCAGGGCAGATGGCGGAGCTCTCAATCAGCCCCAGCATTTT. This codes for CASRADGGALNQPQHF.

This clonotype was counted many times. The chain has TRBV15 and TRBJ2-7; weak D call: TRBD1 (6 bases). Germline-derived CDR1 and CDR2 are LNHNV and YYDKDF (reference sequence). CDR3 size: 15 residues. The germline V and J ends were trimmed by 5 bases and 0 bases, with 14 bases remaining between them. CDR3 nucleotide sequence: TGTGCCACCAGCGTTTTACAGGGTTTCTCCTACGAGCAGTACTTC. This encodes CATSVLQGFSYEQYF.

The chain links TRBV28 to TRBJ1-5, with D possibly TRBD1 on 6 matching bases. Germline-derived CDR1 and CDR2 are MDHEN and SYDVKM. The length of the CDR3 is 15 residues. Trimming removed 7 bases at V and 4 bases at J, with 17 bases between. The CDR3 region is CASNRGGAANQPQHF. The CDR3 nucleotides read TGTGCCAGCAACCGGGGGGGCGCAGCTAATCAGCCCCAGCATTTT.

This clonotype was counted ten times or more. The chain carries TRBV20-1 and TRBJ1-2, with D tentatively TRBD1 (5 bases). Per the germline V gene, CDR1 is DFQATT and CDR2 is SNEGSKA (reference sequence). The CDR3 length is 13 residues. V shed 1 base and J shed 5 bases, with 11 bases lying between them. The CDR3 coding sequence is TGCAGTGCTAGAGGTACAGGCGTTTATGGCTACACCTTC. Encoded protein: CSARGTGVYGYTF.